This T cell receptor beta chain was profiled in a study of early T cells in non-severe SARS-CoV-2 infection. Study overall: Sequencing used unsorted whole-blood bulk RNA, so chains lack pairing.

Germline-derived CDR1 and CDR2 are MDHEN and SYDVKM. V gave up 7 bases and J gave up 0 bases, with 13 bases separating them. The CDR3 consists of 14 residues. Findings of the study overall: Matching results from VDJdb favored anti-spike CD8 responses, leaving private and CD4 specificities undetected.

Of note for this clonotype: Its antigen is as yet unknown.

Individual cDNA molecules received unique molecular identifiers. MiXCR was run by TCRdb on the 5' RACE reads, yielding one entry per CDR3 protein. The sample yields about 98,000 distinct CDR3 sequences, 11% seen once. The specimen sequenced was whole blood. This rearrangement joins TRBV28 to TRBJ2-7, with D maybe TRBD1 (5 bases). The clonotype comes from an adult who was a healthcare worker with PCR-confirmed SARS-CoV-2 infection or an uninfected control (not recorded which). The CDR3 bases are TGTGCCAGCAATTCCGAGGACAACTCCTACGAGCAGTACTTC. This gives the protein CASNSEDNSYEQYF.